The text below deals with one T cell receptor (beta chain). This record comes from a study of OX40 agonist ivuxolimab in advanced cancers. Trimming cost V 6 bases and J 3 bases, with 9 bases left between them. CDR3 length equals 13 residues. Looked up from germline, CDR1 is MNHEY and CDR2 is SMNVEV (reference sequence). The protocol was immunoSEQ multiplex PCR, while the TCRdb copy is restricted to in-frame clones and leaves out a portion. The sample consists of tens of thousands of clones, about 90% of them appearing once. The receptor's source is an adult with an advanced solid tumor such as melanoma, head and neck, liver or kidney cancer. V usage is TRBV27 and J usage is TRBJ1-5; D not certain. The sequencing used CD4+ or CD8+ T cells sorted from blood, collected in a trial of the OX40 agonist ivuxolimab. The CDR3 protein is CASSSQNNQPQHF. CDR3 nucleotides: TGTGCCAGCAGCTCACAGAACAATCAGCCCCAGCATTTT.